The 28 T cell receptor beta chains below come from one sample, sequenced in a study of T cells in Graves' hyperthyroidism and ophthalmopathy. Amplified TCR beta CDR3 regions came from RNA transcripts. Using the HTBI primer set, a first-round RT-PCR was run on the TCR CDR3. TCRdb used MiXCR to reprocess the multiplex PCR reads, holding one entry per CDR3 protein. The sample gives approximately 98,000 distinct CDR3 sequences, 35% to 45% of which show up once; roughly 10% is in the top ten. Sequenced input: peripheral blood or thyroid tissue (not recorded which). The receptors here all came from a woman aged 25 to 39 with Graves' hyperthyroidism.

This clonotype occurred once. The chain is built from TRBV9 and TRBJ2-5, with D possibly matching TRBD1 (5 bases). Deletions cut 4 bases from V and 6 bases from J, with 22 bases between. This CDR3 comprises 16 residues. Looked up from germline, CDR1 is SGDLS and CDR2 is YYNGEE. CDR3 region: CASSPYYAGLDKTQYF. In nucleotides, the CDR3 is TGTGCCAGCAGCCCCTACTATGCAGGGTTGGACAAGACCCAGTACTTC.

This clonotype was recorded at least ten times. The chain links TRBV11-1 to TRBJ2-2, with 10 bases lining up with TRBD2. The CDR3 runs to 15 residues. In germline, CDR1 is SGHAT, CDR2 FQDESV (reference sequence). Trimming took 5 bases from V and 4 from J; bases not matched to a gene: 4. CDR3 bases: TGTGCCAGCAGCCGTAGCGGGAGGAGCACCGGGGAGCTGTTTTTT. Encoded protein: CASSRSGRSTGELFF.

This clonotype was counted at least ten times. This sequence joins TRBV6-5 and TRBJ1-2; D may be TRBD1 (5 bases). Germline assignment: CDR1 MNHEY and CDR2 SVGAGI. V lost 0 bases and J 4 bases, leaving 15 bases between the germline ends. The CDR3 is 16 residues long. The CDR3 region is CASSYSRQLVIYGYTF. The CDR3 bases are TGTGCCAGCAGTTACTCGAGACAGCTTGTGATCTATGGCTACACCTTC.

This clonotype was seen ten or more times. This rearrangement joins TRBV28 to TRBJ1-6; no reliable D call. Germline assignment: CDR1 MDHEN and CDR2 SYDVKM. Trimming left V 5 bases short and J 0 bases short, with 8 bases between. CDR3 size: 15 residues. CDR3 amino acids: CASSGLDSYNSPLHF. The CDR3 DNA follows: TGTGCCAGCAGTGGCTTGGACTCCTATAATTCACCCCTCCACTTT.

This clonotype was seen at least ten times. The chain couples TRBV2 to TRBJ2-7, with 9 bases lining up with TRBD2. Germline V gene sequence: CDR1 SNHLY, CDR2 FYNNEI. The CDR3 totals 15 residues. J lost 4 bases, V lost 4 bases, and 8 bases had no gene match. The CDR3 nucleotides are TGTGCCAGCAGTGCCCGGCGGGAGGGCCTTTACGAGCAGTACTTC. This translates into CASSARREGLYEQYF.

Ten or more counts support this clonotype. The V and J genes are TRBV9 and TRBJ1-5; D is unresolved. Per the germline V gene, CDR1 is SGDLS and CDR2 is YYNGEE. This CDR3 has 16 amino acids. V was cut by 7 bases and J by 3 bases, with 20 bases left in between. In nucleotides, the CDR3 is TGTGCCAGCTCACCAGAACGTTTGACGAACAATCAGCCCCAGCATTTT. Residues: CASSPERLTNNQPQHF.

The table lists this clonotype with many counts. The J gene is TRBJ2-5, the V gene TRBV5-1, with a weak D call TRBD2 (5 bases). Germline V gene sequence: CDR1 SGHRS, CDR2 YFSETQ. The CDR3 is 14 amino acids. The V end was cut by 4 bases, the J end by 1 base, with 11 bases between. The CDR3 loop is CASSPGSTQETQYF. Here the CDR3 DNA reads TGCGCCAGCAGCCCGGGGTCCACCCAAGAGACCCAGTACTTC.

This clonotype was recorded at least ten times. The chain has TRBV5-1 and TRBJ2-7; D is possibly TRBD2 (6 bases). CDR1 is SGHRS and CDR2 is YFSETQ in the germline V gene. The CDR3 has 16 residues. V was pared by 6 bases and J by 0 bases, with 19 bases between. In nucleotides, the CDR3 is TGCGCCAGCAAATCAGGTAGCGGAACCCTCTCCTACGAGCAGTACTTC. Its protein product is CASKSGSGTLSYEQYF.

The genes are TRBV15 and TRBJ1-6; 7 bases map to TRBD1. V shed 3 bases and J 5 bases; nucleotides not matched to a gene: 10. This CDR3 is built from 17 residues. Germline CDR1 and CDR2: LNHNV and YYDKDF (reference sequence). The CDR3 DNA reads as TGTGCCACCAGCAGTCGACAGGGCTCATATGATAATTCACCCCTCCACTTT. Encoded protein: CATSSRQGSYDNSPLHF.

As to this clonotype: A read error is likely, as this CDR3 ends without the conserved phenylalanine or tryptophan. The chain is built from TRBV2 and TRBJ2-2; D gene uncertain. The germline gives CDR1 SNHLY, CDR2 FYNNEI. This CDR3 is 11 amino acids long. With 8 bases removed from V and 7 bases from J, the gap between germline ends came to 8 bases. The CDR3 loop is CASGSGGELFY. In DNA, the CDR3 is TGTGCCAGCGGTTCGGGCGGGGAGCTGTTTTAT.

The chain uses TRBV5-1 and TRBJ2-2, with D perhaps TRBD1 (6 bases). Between the trimmed V and J ends, which lost 5 bases and 5 bases, there was a span of 10 bases. Per germline, CDR1 SGHRS and CDR2 YFSETQ. The length of the CDR3 is 13 residues. As DNA, the CDR3 is TGCGCCAGCAGTTTCGACAGGACCGGGGAGCTGTTTTTT. Residues: CASSFDRTGELFF.

The chain recombines TRBV7-9 with TRBJ2-6, with 9 nucleotides matching TRBD1. Trimming took 11 bases from V and 2 from J; bases not matched to a gene: 7. The CDR3 spans 15 residues. Looked up from germline, CDR1 is SEHNR and CDR2 is FQNEAQ (reference sequence). CDR3 nucleotides: TGTGCCTGGGGGAGACAGGGGGCTGGGGCCAACGTCCTGACTTTC. Translated: CAWGRQGAGANVLTF.

On this clonotype itself: A much bigger clone sits one base away, suggesting this may be a read error. V gene TRBV6-5 combines with J gene TRBJ1-4, with D perhaps matching TRBD1 (5 bases). Germline assignment: CDR1 MNHEY and CDR2 SVGAGI. This CDR3 contains 19 residues. The V end was cut by 2 bases, the J end by 8 bases, with 27 bases between. For the CDR3, the DNA is TGTGCCAGCAGTTACGACTCTCCGGGACTGGGAAGGAGGAGGGAAAAACTGTTTTTT. Encoded protein: CASSYDSPGLGRRREKLFF.

The CDR3 here is CAISARLADETQYF. CDR3 bases: TGTGCCATCAGTGCCCGACTAGCAGACGAGACCCAGTACTTC. The chain has TRBV10-3 and TRBJ2-5; TRBD2 aligns across 7 bases. CDR1 and CDR2 from the germline V gene are ENHRY and SYGVKD. This CDR3 spans 14 amino acids. J was trimmed by 5 bases and V by 4 bases; bases with no gene match: 7.

This clonotype was picked up many times. The chain has TRBV14 and TRBJ1-1; D remains unclear. The CDR3 runs to 13 residues. V was pared by 5 bases and J by 1 base, with 8 bases between. The V gene's germline CDR1 is SGHDN and CDR2 FVKESK. The CDR3 region is CASSSYGNTEAFF. The DNA of the CDR3 is TGTGCCAGCAGCTCCTACGGGAACACTGAAGCTTTCTTT. The full variable domain, rest sourced from reference TRBV14 and TRBJ1-1, is EAGVTQFPSHSVIEKGQTVTLRCDPISGHDNLYWYRRVMGKEIKFLLHFVKESKQDESGMPNNRFLAERTGGTYSTLKVQPAELEDSGVYFCASSSYGNTEAFFGQGTRLTVV.

This clonotype was detected ten times or more. The chain has TRBV7-9 and TRBJ1-3; tentatively, D is TRBD1 (5 bases). V was clipped by 8 bases and J by 3 bases, with 14 bases between them. Germline lookup yields CDR1 SEHNR and CDR2 FQNEAQ (reference sequence). CDR3 length: 14 amino acids. The CDR3, as DNA: TGTGCCAGCTTTCGGGGGGACTTTGGAAACACCATATATTTT. Its translation is CASFRGDFGNTIYF.

A word on this clonotype: A much larger clonotype is one base distant, so this may be a read error. This sequence joins TRBV10-3 and TRBJ2-3, with a tentative D call TRBD2 (5 bases). V shed 4 bases and J shed 6 bases, with 11 bases lying between them. Germline CDR1 reads ENHRY; CDR2 reads SYGVKD. The CDR3 contains 13 residues. CDR3 DNA: TGTGCCATCAGTGGGGAAGGGAGTGATACGCAGTATTTT. Translated: CAISGEGSDTQYF.

The chain combines TRBV5-1 with TRBJ2-1; 8 bases agree with TRBD2. Looked up from germline, CDR1 is SGHRS and CDR2 is YFSETQ. V shed 4 bases, J shed 3 bases, and the junction held 15 bases outside the gene matches. The CDR3 runs 18 residues. The CDR3 DNA sequence: TGCGCCAGCAGCCTAGGGCTAGCGGGCCTGCGTTTCTACAATGAGCAGTTCTTC. Its translation: CASSLGLAGLRFYNEQFF.

This clonotype appeared many times. V is TRBV27 and J is TRBJ1-2, with TRBD1 matching 10 bases. The length of the CDR3 is 17 residues. The germline V gene has CDR1 MNHEY and CDR2 SMNVEV (reference sequence). V gave up 2 bases and J gave up 7 bases; unmatched junction bases: 13. CDR3 DNA sequence: TGTGCCAGCAGTTTAGGGGGACAGGGGAGTGTTTGGAGTGGCTACACCTTC. This sequence encodes CASSLGGQGSVWSGYTF.

This clonotype was recorded at least ten times. This chain uses TRBV4-1 with TRBJ1-2, with 12 bases identical to TRBD1. This CDR3 is 16 amino acids long. Trimming cost V 3 bases and J 6 bases; bases outside gene matches: 8. Germline V gives CDR1 MGHRA, CDR2 YSYEKL. The CDR3: CASSHSGTGGADGYTF. The CDR3 DNA follows: TGCGCCAGCAGCCACTCCGGGACAGGGGGCGCGGATGGCTACACCTTC.

Ten or more counts support this clonotype. This sequence joins TRBV28 and TRBJ1-2; 7 nucleotides align to TRBD1. Germline CDR1 reads MDHEN; CDR2 reads SYDVKM. Unmatched junction bases numbered 5, after V lost 2 bases and J lost 8 bases. The CDR3 loop spans 13 amino acids. The CDR3 loop reads CASSLGQGEGYTF. CDR3 in DNA: TGTGCCAGCAGTTTAGGTCAGGGGGAAGGCTACACCTTC.

Ten or more counts support this clonotype. V usage is TRBV7-2 and J usage is TRBJ1-1; D not resolved. Per the germline V gene, CDR1 is SGHTA and CDR2 is FQGNSA. The V end was cut by 1 base, the J end by 4 bases, with 16 bases between. The CDR3 has 16 amino acids. The CDR3 sequence: CASSLGWGREGTEAFF. CDR3 nucleotide sequence: TGTGCCAGCAGCTTAGGGTGGGGTCGGGAAGGCACTGAAGCTTTCTTT. The complete variable domain, with remaining parts taken from reference TRBV7-2 and TRBJ1-1, reads GAGVSQSPSNKVTEKGKDVELRCDPISGHTALYWYRQSLGQGLEFLIYFQGNSAPDKSGLPSDRFSAERTGGSVSTLTIQRTQQEDSAVYLCASSLGWGREGTEAFFGQGTRLTVV.

The V call is TRBV6-5, the J call TRBJ1-6; D might be TRBD1 (5 bases). V lost 6 bases, J lost 10 bases, and 22 bases lay in between. CDR3 length equals 16 residues. The germline V gene has CDR1 MNHEY and CDR2 SVGAGI. Here the CDR3 reads CASSPTGAGGQSPLHF. CDR3 in DNA: TGTGCCAGCAGCCCCACCGGGGCAGGAGGGCAGTCACCCCTCCACTTT.

To note about this clonotype: Because the CDR3 is missing its conserved closing phenylalanine or tryptophan, this is likely a read error. The chain recombines TRBV20-1 with TRBJ2-2, with D perhaps matching TRBD2 (5 bases). The CDR3 contains 11 residues. Germline CDR1 and CDR2: DFQATT and SNEGSKA (reference sequence). V was clipped by 5 bases and J by 7 bases, with 8 bases between them. CDR3 in DNA: TGCAGTGCTTTTGGGAGCGGGGAGCTGTTTCTT. Its protein is CSAFGSGELFL.

This clonotype appeared many times. The chain joins TRBV28 to TRBJ1-1; D uncertain. In germline, CDR1 is MDHEN, CDR2 SYDVKM. The V end was cut by 3 bases, the J end by 0 bases, with 11 bases between. The CDR3 is 15 amino acids. CDR3 amino acids: CASSFGPLMNTEAFF. CDR3 sequence (DNA): TGTGCCAGCAGTTTCGGCCCTTTAATGAACACTGAAGCTTTCTTT.

Regarding this clonotype: A much larger clone sits a single nucleotide away, making a read error possible. The rearrangement joins TRBV6-5 to TRBJ2-7; TRBD1 agrees at 12 bases. This CDR3 has 15 residues. The germline V gene encodes CDR1 MNHEY and CDR2 SVGAGI. CDR3 bases: TGTGCCAGCAGTCCAGGGACAGGGGGCTACTACGAGCAGTGCTTC. Translating it yields CASSPGTGGYYEQCF.

The DNA for the CDR3 is TGCGCCAGCAGTACCTACCCGGGACAGAACACTGAAGCTTTCTTT. It encodes CASSTYPGQNTEAFF. V is TRBV5-1 and J is TRBJ1-1; possible D gene TRBD1, 6 bases. V gave up 5 bases and J gave up 1 base, with 15 bases separating them. This CDR3 has 15 residues. Germline V lookup: CDR1 SGHRS, CDR2 YFSETQ.

In regard to this clonotype: A read error may be the cause here, since a much bigger clone is one base away. The rearrangement links TRBV7-2 to TRBJ2-1, with D maybe TRBD2 (5 bases). Germline V gives CDR1 SGHTA, CDR2 FQGNSA. The CDR3 is 15 amino acids. V was pared by 2 bases and J by 8 bases, with 16 bases between. CDR3 residues: CASSLRAGRSDEQFF. The CDR3 coding sequence is TGTGCCAGCAGCTTAAGGGCAGGTCGTAGCGATGAGCAGTTCTTC.